What follows is one T cell receptor beta chain and its context. No antigen is known for it. There are no base qualities to consult, and no much larger clone falls within one base. V and J lose 7 bases and 5 bases, and a span of 12 bases separates them. The CDR3 runs 13 residues from the cysteine to the phenylalanine. Just CDR3 DNA is preserved here, 39 bases in frame from base 1. Via the germline V gene, CDR1 is WSHSY and CDR2 SAAADI. A MiSeq instrument was used for deep resolution sequencing, which targeted depths ranging from 1 in 1 million up to 1 in 200,000 T cells, with coverage averaging 10x for each clonotype. TCR beta libraries were generated with the immunoSEQ hsTCRB Kit. Processing in the source paper ran as follows. The data were analyzed with ImmunoSEQ Analyzer and ImmunoSEQ Data Assistant, and V, D and J gene assignments followed IMGT definitions. Clonality, with values ranging from 0 to 1, was calculated as one minus the normalized Shannon entropy of productive rearrangement frequencies. Public clonotype analysis was restricted to overrepresented clonotypes comprising at least 0.05% of each patient's repertoire. Roughly 13 age-matched healthy donor repertoires from immuneACCESS were used as controls for clonality. This immuneACCESS table, as held by TCRdb, lists in-frame sequences with V and J called but not all clones. Of the missing ones, under half trace to an unresolved V gene in checked studies; the others have no known cause. The DNA gave D and trimming, while V, J and clone size come from that table. The sample table records fewer than 150,000 clones; around 84% of these occur just once. Of the sample, roughly 3.3% is held by the ten largest clones.

The data originate from a study of cytotoxic CD8 clonotypes in ibrutinib-treated CLL (dated by TCRdb to about 2021). Describing the broader study: The cohort had about a dozen relapsed/refractory and approximately 15 treatment-naive patients; 17 to 18 were IGHV unmutated. Partial responses were observed in roughly 24 patients and complete responses in 2; after a median follow-up of 68 months, remission was maintained in roughly 14 patients and progression was observed in approximately twelve. Samples at response were collected after a median of about 11 months of treatment, with a range of 6 to 36 months. On average, each sample had 255,043 productive templates and approximately 85,000 productive rearrangements. Of the 90 or so participants in the trial, 25 to 30 had longitudinal samples available. Cryopreserved peripheral blood mononuclear cells were obtained prior to treatment, at the time of response, and at either disease progression or sustained remission. All remission and progressive disease samples were collected while patients were still receiving ibrutinib. Broader findings and caveats from the paper: Baseline clonality exceeded that of age-matched healthy donors and correlated strongly with circulating CD8+ T-cell counts. Clonality rose at ibrutinib response, remained stable during sustained remission, and dropped back toward baseline at progression. Public clonotypes were rare and either shrank or stayed stable during treatment, and the rise in clonality at ibrutinib response reflected expansion of private clonotypes. Lymph node repertoires were not examined, and the timing of sampling was not matched between patients in sustained remission and those whose disease progressed.

According to the study, the label for this sample's time point signals: roughly 25 months on ibrutinib. For TCR beta library preparation, roughly 2 micrograms of genomic DNA was extracted from cryopreserved PBMCs. Longitudinal blood samples from CLL patients on ibrutinib monotherapy were analyzed using high-throughput TCR beta sequencing. The patients took part in an open-label, single-center phase 2 trial of ibrutinib monotherapy. This receptor chain uses TRBV10-2 and TRBJ1-5; matching of 6 bases hints at TRBD1 as the D gene. The receptor's source is a human donor with chronic lymphocytic leukemia. This specimen was PBMCs, taken after 24 months of ibrutinib treatment. DNA sequence: TGCGCCAGCAACCGGGACACTTATCAGCCCCAGCATTTT. This sequence encodes CASNRDTYQPQHF.